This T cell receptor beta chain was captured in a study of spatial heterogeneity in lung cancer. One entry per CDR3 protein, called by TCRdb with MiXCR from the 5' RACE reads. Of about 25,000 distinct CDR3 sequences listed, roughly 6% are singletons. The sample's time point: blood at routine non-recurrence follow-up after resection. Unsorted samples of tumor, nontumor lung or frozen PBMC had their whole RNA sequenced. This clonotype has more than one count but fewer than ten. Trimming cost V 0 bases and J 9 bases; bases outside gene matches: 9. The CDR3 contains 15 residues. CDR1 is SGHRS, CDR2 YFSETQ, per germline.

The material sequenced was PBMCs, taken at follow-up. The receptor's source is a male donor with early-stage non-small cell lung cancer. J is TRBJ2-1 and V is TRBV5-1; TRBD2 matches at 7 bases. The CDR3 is CASSLAGTKIGEQFF. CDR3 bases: TGCGCCAGCAGCTTGGCCGGGACTAAGATAGGTGAGCAGTTCTTC.